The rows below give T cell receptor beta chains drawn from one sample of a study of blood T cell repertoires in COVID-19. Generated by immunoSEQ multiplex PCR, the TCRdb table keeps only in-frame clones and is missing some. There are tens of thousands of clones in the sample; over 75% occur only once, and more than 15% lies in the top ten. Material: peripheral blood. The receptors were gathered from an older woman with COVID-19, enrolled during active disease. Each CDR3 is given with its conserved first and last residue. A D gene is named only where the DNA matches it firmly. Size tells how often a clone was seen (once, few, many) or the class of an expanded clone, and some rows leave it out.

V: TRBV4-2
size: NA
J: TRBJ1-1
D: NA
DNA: TGTGCCAGCAGCCGCCAGACAACTGAAGCTTTCTTT
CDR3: CASSRQTTEAFF

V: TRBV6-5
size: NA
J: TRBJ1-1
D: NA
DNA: TGTGCCAGCAGCCGGGGGGGAACTGAAGCTTTCTTT
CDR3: CASSRGGTEAFF

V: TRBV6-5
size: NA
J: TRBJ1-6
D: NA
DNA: TGTGCCAGCAGTTATGGGGCGTCAGGGTCGAATTCACCCCTCCACTTT
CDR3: CASSYGASGSNSPLHF

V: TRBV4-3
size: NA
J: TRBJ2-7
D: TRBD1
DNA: TGCGCCAGCAGCCAAGACTCCAACAGGGGGCCCGAGCAGTACTTC
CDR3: CASSQDSNRGPEQYF

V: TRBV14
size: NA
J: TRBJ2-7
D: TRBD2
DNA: TGTGCCAGCACCCGAGGCGGGGGGACCTACGAGCAGTACTTC
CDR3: CASTRGGGTYEQYF

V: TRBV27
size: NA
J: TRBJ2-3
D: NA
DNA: TGTGCCAGCAGTGGCCGGCGGGATACGCAGTATTTT
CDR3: CASSGRRDTQYF

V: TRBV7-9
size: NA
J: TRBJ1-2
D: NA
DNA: TGTGCCAGCAGCTCAGGGGACCAATATGGCTACACCTTC
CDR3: CASSSGDQYGYTF

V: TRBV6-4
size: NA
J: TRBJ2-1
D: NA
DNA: TGTGCCAGCAGTGTGGAACCAGGAAGGAATGAGCAGTTCTTC
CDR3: CASSVEPGRNEQFF

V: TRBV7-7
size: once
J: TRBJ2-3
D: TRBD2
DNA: TGTGCTAGCAGCCAGGGACTAGAAGGGAGAGATACGCAGTATTTT
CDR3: CASSQGLEGRDTQYF

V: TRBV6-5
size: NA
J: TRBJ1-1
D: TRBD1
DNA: TGTGCCAGCAACATACAGGGGGCTGAAGCTTTCTTT
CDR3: CASNIQGAEAFF

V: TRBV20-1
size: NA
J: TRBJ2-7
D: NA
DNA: TGCAGTGCTAGAGAAGCGTACGAGCAGTACTTC
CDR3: CSAREAYEQYF

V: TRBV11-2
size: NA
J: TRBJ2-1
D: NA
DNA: TGTGCCAGCAGTGGGACAGAGCAGTTCTTC
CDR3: CASSGTEQFF

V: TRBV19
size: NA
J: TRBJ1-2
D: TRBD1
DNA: TGTGCCAGTAGTAGACAGGGAAACTATGGCTACACCTTC
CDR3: CASSRQGNYGYTF

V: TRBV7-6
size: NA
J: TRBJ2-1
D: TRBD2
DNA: TGTGCCAGCAGCTTAGCACCTCTTGGGACTAGCGGGACTAATAAAGATGAGCAGTTCTTC
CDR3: CASSLAPLGTSGTNKDEQFF

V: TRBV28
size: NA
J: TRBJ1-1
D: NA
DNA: TGTGCCAGCAACCCTTTTTCCAGTGAAGCTTTCTTT
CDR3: CASNPFSSEAFF

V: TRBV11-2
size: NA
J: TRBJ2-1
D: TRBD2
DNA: TGTGCCAGCAGCTTAGGTTCGAGCGGGAGAAGGGATGAGCAGTTCTTC
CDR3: CASSLGSSGRRDEQFF

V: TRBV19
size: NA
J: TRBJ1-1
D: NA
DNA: TGTGCCAGTAAAGGCAGGGAGGTCCCTGAAGCTTTCTTT
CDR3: CASKGREVPEAFF

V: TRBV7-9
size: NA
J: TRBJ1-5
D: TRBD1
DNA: TGTGCCAGCAGCTTAGCGTCGGGGACAGGGGAACAGCCCCAGCATTTT
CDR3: CASSLASGTGEQPQHF

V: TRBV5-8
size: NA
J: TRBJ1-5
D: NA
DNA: TGTGCCAGCAGTCTGGGCATGATTAGCAATCAGCCCCAGCATTTT
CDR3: CASSLGMISNQPQHF

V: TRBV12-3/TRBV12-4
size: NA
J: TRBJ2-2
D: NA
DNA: TGTGCCAGCAGTTTGTGGGGGCGGGGGGAGCTGTTTTTT
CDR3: CASSLWGRGELFF

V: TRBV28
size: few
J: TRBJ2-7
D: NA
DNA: TGTGCCAGCAGCCCTCAAGGACAGAAGGAGCAGTACTTC
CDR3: CASSPQGQKEQYF

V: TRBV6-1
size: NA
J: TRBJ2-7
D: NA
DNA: TGTGCCAGCAGTGAGTCCGGGGGGCAGTACTTC
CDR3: CASSESGGQYF

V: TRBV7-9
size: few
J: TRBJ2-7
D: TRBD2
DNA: TGTGCCAGCAGCCACTCACTAGCGGGAGGCTACGAGCAGTACTTC
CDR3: CASSHSLAGGYEQYF

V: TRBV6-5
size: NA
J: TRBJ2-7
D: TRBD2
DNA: TGTGCCAGCAGTTCCCTCAGCGGGAGCGAGCAGTACTTC
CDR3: CASSSLSGSEQYF

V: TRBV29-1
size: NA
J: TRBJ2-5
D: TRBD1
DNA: TGCAGCGTTAGACAGGGGGCGCGTAAAGAGACCCAGTACTTC
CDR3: CSVRQGARKETQYF

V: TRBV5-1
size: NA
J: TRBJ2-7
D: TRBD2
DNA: TGCGCCAGCAGCAACGCAGCGGGAGCGACCTACGAGCAGTACTTC
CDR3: CASSNAAGATYEQYF

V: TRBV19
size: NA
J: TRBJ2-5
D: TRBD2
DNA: TGTGCCAGTAGTGTCCGGACTAGCGGGAGGGCCGAGACCCAGTACTTC
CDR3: CASSVRTSGRAETQYF

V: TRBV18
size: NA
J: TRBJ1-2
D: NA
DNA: TGTGCCAGCTCACCCGGTGTGGGAGCTAACTATGGCTACACCTTC
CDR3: CASSPGVGANYGYTF

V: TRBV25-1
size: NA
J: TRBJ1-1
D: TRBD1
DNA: TGTGCCAGCAGTGCGGGACAGAGGAACACTGAAGCTTTCTTT
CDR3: CASSAGQRNTEAFF

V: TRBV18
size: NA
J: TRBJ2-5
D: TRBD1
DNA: TGTGCCAGCTCACCCACCGGACAGGGGGTAATGGAGACCCAGTACTTC
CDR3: CASSPTGQGVMETQYF

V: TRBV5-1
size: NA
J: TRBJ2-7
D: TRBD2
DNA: TGCGCCAGCAGCCCGGGACTAGCGGGCCCTAGCTCCTACGAGCAGTACTTC
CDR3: CASSPGLAGPSSYEQYF

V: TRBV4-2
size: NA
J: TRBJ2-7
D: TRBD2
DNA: TGTGCCAGCAGCCAAGAGGCTAGCGGGATGGGCGAGCAGTACTTC
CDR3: CASSQEASGMGEQYF

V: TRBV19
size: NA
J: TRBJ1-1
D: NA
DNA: TGTGCCAGTAATGAACGGGGGAACACTGAAGCTTTCTTT
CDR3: CASNERGNTEAFF

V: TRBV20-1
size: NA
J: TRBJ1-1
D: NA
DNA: TGCAGTGCTAGAGAAGGGGGAGCTTTCTTT
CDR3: CSAREGGAFF

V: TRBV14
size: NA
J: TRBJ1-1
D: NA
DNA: TGTGCCAGCAGCCAAGTAGGGGGCACTGAAGCTTTCTTT
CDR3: CASSQVGGTEAFF

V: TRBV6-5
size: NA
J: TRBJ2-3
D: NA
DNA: TGTGCCAGCAGTCCTCCGGGGGGCCCCACAGATACGCAGTATTTT
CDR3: CASSPPGGPTDTQYF

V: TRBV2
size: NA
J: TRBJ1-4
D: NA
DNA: TGTGCCAGCAATCCTTACAGGGCCCCCAATGAAAAACTGTTTTTT
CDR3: CASNPYRAPNEKLFF

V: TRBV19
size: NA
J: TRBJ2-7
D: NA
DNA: TGTGCCAGTAGTATAGAAGGGGTCAGGCCCCTCGAGCAGTACTTC
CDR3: CASSIEGVRPLEQYF

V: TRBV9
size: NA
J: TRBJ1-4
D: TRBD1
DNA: TGTGCCAGCAGCCCAGCGACGGCAGGGGGCCATGAAAAACTGTTTTTT
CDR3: CASSPATAGGHEKLFF

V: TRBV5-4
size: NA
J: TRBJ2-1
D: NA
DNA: TGTGCCAGCAGGGAGGGGAGCTCCTACAATGAGCAGTTCTTC
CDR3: CASREGSSYNEQFF

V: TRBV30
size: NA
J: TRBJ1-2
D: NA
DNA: TGTGCCTGGAGTCCGGGGGTTGGGGACTATGGCTACACCTTC
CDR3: CAWSPGVGDYGYTF

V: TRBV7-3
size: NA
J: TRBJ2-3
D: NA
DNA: TGTGCCAGCAGCTTAGTAGGGGATGGCAAAGATACGCAGTATTTT
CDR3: CASSLVGDGKDTQYF

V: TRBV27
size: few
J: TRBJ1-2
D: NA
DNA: TGTGCCAGCAGCGGGGGAGGCTATGGCTACACCTTC
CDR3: CASSGGGYGYTF

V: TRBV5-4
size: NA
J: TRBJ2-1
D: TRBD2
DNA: TGTGCCAGCAACGCCCCGGGACTAGTTATGAATGAGCAGTTCTTC
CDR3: CASNAPGLVMNEQFF

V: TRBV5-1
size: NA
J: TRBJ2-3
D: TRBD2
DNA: TGCGCCAGCAGCTTGGGGTCTAGCGGAGGGAGAGATACGCAGTATTTT
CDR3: CASSLGSSGGRDTQYF

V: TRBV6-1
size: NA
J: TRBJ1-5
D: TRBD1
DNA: TGTGCCAGCAGTGAAACCTGGACAGGGCACGGACAGCCCCAGCATTTT
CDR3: CASSETWTGHGQPQHF

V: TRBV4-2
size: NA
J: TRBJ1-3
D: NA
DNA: TGTGCCAGCAGCCGGCATCCGCGGGGAAACTCTGGAAACACCATATATTTT
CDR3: CASSRHPRGNSGNTIYF

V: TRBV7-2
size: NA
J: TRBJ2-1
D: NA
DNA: TGTGCCAGCAGCTTATCCGGACAGTTAATCGATGAGCAGTTCTTC
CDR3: CASSLSGQLIDEQFF

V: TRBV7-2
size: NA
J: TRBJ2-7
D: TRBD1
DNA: TGTGCCAGCAGCTTCGATGACAGGGGGCGCTACGAGCAGTACTTC
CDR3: CASSFDDRGRYEQYF

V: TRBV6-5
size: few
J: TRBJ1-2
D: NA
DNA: TGTGCCAGCACCCGCACCGTGAGGACTAGTGGCTACACCTTC
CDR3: CASTRTVRTSGYTF

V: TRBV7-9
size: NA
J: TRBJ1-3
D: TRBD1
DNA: TGTGCCAGCAGCTTAGAACAGGGGACTGGAAACACCATATATTTT
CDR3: CASSLEQGTGNTIYF

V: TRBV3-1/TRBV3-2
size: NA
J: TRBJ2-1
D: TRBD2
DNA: TGTGCCAGCAGCCCTGATAGCGGGACCGCCTACAATGAGCAGTTCTTC
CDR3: CASSPDSGTAYNEQFF

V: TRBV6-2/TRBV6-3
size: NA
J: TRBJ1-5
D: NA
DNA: TGTGCCAGCAGTTACCAGGAACGATTCAATCAGCCCCAGCATTTT
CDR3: CASSYQERFNQPQHF

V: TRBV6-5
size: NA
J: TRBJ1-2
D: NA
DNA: TGTGCCAGCAGTTACTCGACGGGTTACGGCTACACCTTC
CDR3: CASSYSTGYGYTF

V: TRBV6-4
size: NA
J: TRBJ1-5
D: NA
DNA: TGTGCCAGCAGTAGGGGCGGGGCCTACAATCAGCCCCAGCATTTT
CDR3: CASSRGGAYNQPQHF

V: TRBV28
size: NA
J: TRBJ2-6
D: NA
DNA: TGTGCCAGCAGTCTCCCACGGGGATCTGGGGCCAACGTCCTGACTTTC
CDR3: CASSLPRGSGANVLTF

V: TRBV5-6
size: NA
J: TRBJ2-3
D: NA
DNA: TGTGCCAGCAGCTTGCAGGGCCCAGATACGCAGTATTTT
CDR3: CASSLQGPDTQYF

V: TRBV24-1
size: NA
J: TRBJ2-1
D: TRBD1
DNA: TGTGCCACCAGTGATTGGACAGGGTACAATGAGCAGTTCTTC
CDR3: CATSDWTGYNEQFF